Listed below are T cell receptor beta chains from one sample, sequenced in a study of blood T cell repertoires in COVID-19. Here immunoSEQ multiplex PCR was the method, and the copy in TCRdb shows in-frame clones only, minus some. There are about 280,000 clones in the sample; roughly 85% occur only once, and 5.1% lies in the top ten. The specimen sequenced was peripheral blood. The receptors were gathered from a man in his forties or fifties with active or convalescent COVID-19. The CDR3 runs from the conserved cysteine through the conserved F or W. The D gene is left open where the match is weak. Expanded clones are given a class, and other clones once, few, many or no size at all.

clone size	J gene	V gene	D gene	CDR3 protein	CDR3 DNA
.	TRBJ1-2	TRBV3-1/TRBV3-2	TRBD1	CASSPGQGSGYTF	TGTGCCAGCAGCCCGGGACAGGGCTCTGGCTACACCTTC
.	TRBJ2-7	TRBV7-9	.	CASSLGKIIGGTAYEQYF	TGTGCCAGCAGCTTAGGTAAAATCATCGGCGGGACTGCCTACGAGCAGTACTTC
.	TRBJ1-2	TRBV7-3	TRBD1	CASSSTGDYGYTF	TGTGCCAGCAGCTCCACAGGGGACTATGGCTACACCTTC
many	TRBJ2-1	TRBV2	TRBD1	CASSEGTGGGQQFF	TGTGCCAGCAGTGAAGGGACAGGGGGCGGTCAGCAGTTCTTC
.	TRBJ2-3	TRBV5-1	TRBD1	CASSSTGGVDTQYF	TGCGCCAGCAGCTCGACAGGGGGGGTTGATACGCAGTATTTT
.	TRBJ1-2	TRBV30	TRBD1	CAWRDRGGYTF	TGTGCCTGGCGGGACAGGGGTGGCTACACCTTC
.	TRBJ1-5	TRBV18	.	CASSPGRGDQPQHF	TGTGCCAGCTCACCCGGCAGGGGTGATCAGCCCCAGCATTTT
.	TRBJ1-2	TRBV7-2	TRBD1	CASSMAGTGGISGYTF	TGTGCCAGCAGCATGGCCGGGACAGGGGGAATCTCTGGCTACACCTTC
.	TRBJ2-1	TRBV6-1	.	CASSEVTSRYNEQFF	TGTGCCAGCAGTGAAGTCACTAGCCGCTACAATGAGCAGTTCTTC
once	TRBJ2-5	TRBV7-3	TRBD2	CASSLTSSGRGETQYF	TGTGCCAGCAGCTTAACGTCTAGCGGGAGAGGGGAGACCCAGTACTTC
.	TRBJ2-5	TRBV18	.	CASSNYRGRIETQYF	TGTGCCAGCTCAAATTACAGAGGGCGGATTGAGACCCAGTACTTC
.	TRBJ2-1	TRBV5-6	.	CASSGRAGFTYNEQFF	TGTGCCAGCAGCGGGCGGGCGGGGTTCACCTACAATGAGCAGTTCTTC
few	TRBJ1-3	TRBV10-3	.	CAITNGVSSGNTIYF	TGTGCCATCACTAATGGAGTATCCTCTGGAAACACCATATATTTT
.	TRBJ2-5	TRBV5-1	TRBD2	CASSLETSGPGETQYF	TGCGCCAGCAGCTTGGAGACTAGCGGGCCTGGGGAGACCCAGTACTTC
.	TRBJ1-4	TRBV4-1	TRBD1	CASSQDGTGYEKLFF	TGCGCCAGCAGCCAAGATGGGACAGGATATGAAAAACTGTTTTTT